This T cell receptor (beta chain) was observed in a study of shared clonotypes between healthy human individuals (dated by TCRdb to about 2020). Notes on the research overall: The cohort comprised a couple of women and a few men aged 18 to 49 years. For each donor, CD4 naive and CD4 memory were each run on three plates, CD8 naive on two plates, and CD8 memory on one plate. The study deeply sequenced blood TCR repertoires of five healthy adults to estimate repertoire size and the extent of clonotype sharing between individuals. Libraries were prepared and TCR repertoires were sequenced by different laboratories using diverse techniques, in order to increase sequencing depth and limit assay-specific biases. Per donor, leukapheresis produced somewhere between about 0.8 and 9.5 billion PBMCs.

Beyond this particular receptor, the publication reports: Based on pairwise subsampling, the degree of clonotype sharing among donors was expected to be affected by sequencing depth. When several donors were compared, the shared fraction of clonotypes was roughly 5% for naive CD4, about 4% for naive CD8, about 2.5% for memory CD4, and about 0.36% for memory CD8. Estimated clonotype richness was generally larger for naive than for memory subsets. Sampling was restricted to blood, and TCR repertoires in tissues likely differ from the TCR repertoires found in blood. Higher generation probabilities were observed for clonotypes shared by all four sorted-subset donors than for non-shared clonotypes. Rarefaction of sorted-subset datasets indicated incomplete sequencing despite the large sequencing depth. Because the study included only a small number of donors, the genetic and exposure-history diversity represented was limited.

The junction carries 13 bases between V and J, which are trimmed by 2 bases and 4 bases respectively. From its cysteine to its phenylalanine, the CDR3 spans 14 amino acids. Kept here is only the CDR3 DNA, which spans 42 bases and is read in frame from base 1. The germline V gene sets CDR1 to SGHRS and CDR2 to YFSETQ. Using the deep immunoSEQ assay, multiplex PCR amplified TCR CDR3 regions from genomic DNA. Extracted genomic DNA from each cell subset was spread evenly across all wells of several immunoSEQ 96-well plates, with each plate serving as a replicate. For sorted subsets, 200 to 250 ng of genomic DNA, equivalent to around 30,000 T cell genomes, went into each replicate PCR. Purified libraries were quantified with a Qubit 3.0 fluorometer, sized on a Bioanalyzer 2100, and re-quantified with the KAPA Library Quantification kit. Each immunoSEQ 96-well plate was sequenced on its own single-read 150-cycle Illumina NextSeq 550 flow cell. Processing in the source paper ran as follows. Because the immunoSEQ output held only junctional sequences and lacked quality scores, the filtering could not match the filtering applied to full-length reads. Sequences were annotated with PyIR, a Python wrapper for IgBLAST v1.9, and V/J genes and CDR3 were assigned using IMGT germline references. Any read was removed if the V/J assignment was weak (E-value above 1e-6), the CDR3 was missing, or the read contained stop codons, out-of-frame junctions, or ambiguous translated residues. V3J clonotypes were defined by identical inferred V gene, J gene, and CDR3 amino acid sequence. The percentage overlap between two repertoires was calculated by dividing the number of shared unique clonotypes by the size of the smaller repertoire. Repertoire richness was assessed with RTK rarefaction, the Chao1 estimator, and Recon v2.1 estimates of unobserved clonotypes. Generation probabilities for all TCRbeta clonotypes obtained by the gDNA method from several donors were computed using OLGA. In TCRdb, the immuneACCESS table is reduced to in-frame sequences with V and J assigned. These tables do not hold every clone; where another copy was compared, an unresolved V gene accounts for under half, and the others remain unexplained. V and J calls and clone size follow that table, whereas D and trimming were derived from the DNA. For this sample the table gives millions of clones, of which about 95% were detected only once. The ten largest clonotypes hold roughly 1% of the sample.

CD8 naive samples were CD45RO-negative cells positively selected for CCR7, giving a CD45RA+CCR7+ population that excluded TemRA cells. The donors were healthy, HIV-negative adults who had no recently reported acute infections or vaccinations. Only Caucasian adults living in Nashville, Tennessee, USA were represented among the donors. Blood was obtained by leukapheresis, after which PBMCs were separated by Ficoll-Histopaque density gradient centrifugation and cryopreserved in liquid nitrogen vapor phase. Purity and quantity of every magnetically sorted T cell population were checked by analytical flow cytometry. Genomic DNA was isolated from every sorted fraction and measured by UV absorbance on a Nanodrop 2000c. Points on this clone: Its antigen is still unknown. It has no much larger one-base neighbor in the sample; base qualities were not kept.

Material: naive CD8+ T cells sorted from blood. The sample's cell subset or site, from its label and the paper: CD45RA+CCR7+. This clonotype was sampled from a man in his late teens or twenties in good health. The sequence links TRBV5-1 to TRBJ2-7, with the D segment identity uncertain. The nucleotide sequence reads as follows: TGCGCCAGCAGCTTTGACCGTGGATTATACGAGCAGTACTTC. It specifies CASSFDRGLYEQYF.